What follows are 13 T cell receptor beta chains derived from one specimen sequenced in a study of PD-L1 blockade in urothelial cancer. The repertoire was sequenced with immunoSEQ multiplex PCR; TCRdb's copy has only in-frame clones and lacks some. This table has about 29,000 clones, around 87% appearing once. Sample: PBMCs, taken around atezolizumab (anti-PD-L1) treatment. Every receptor here comes from a man aged 50 to 59 with urothelial cancer.

V usage is TRBV6-1 and J usage is TRBJ1-1, with D possibly matching TRBD1 (5 bases). The CDR3 is 9 residues long. V was trimmed by 8 bases and J by 7 bases, leaving 5 bases between them. From germline, CDR1 is MNHNS and CDR2 SASEGT. CDR3 DNA sequence: TGTGCCAGCGGACATGAAGCTTTCTTT. It is translated as CASGHEAFF.

The V call is TRBV9, the J call TRBJ2-7, with 7 nucleotides matching TRBD1. The V segment lost 4 bases and the J segment 1 base; nucleotides outside the gene matches: 8. Germline V lookup: CDR1 SGDLS, CDR2 YYNGEE. This CDR3 has 15 amino acids. The CDR3 DNA follows: TGTGCCAGCAGCCCCCGGACAGGTCCGTCCTACGAGCAGTACTTC. Encoded protein: CASSPRTGPSYEQYF.

The chain links TRBV7-2 to TRBJ2-1, with TRBD2 matching over 10 bases. This CDR3 is built from 15 residues. The junction had 10 bases not matched to a gene; V was cut back by 5 bases and J by 9 bases. Germline V lookup: CDR1 SGHTA, CDR2 FQGNSA. CDR3 DNA sequence: TGTGCCAGCAGCCCCAGCGGGAGGGCCGTGTCTGAGCAGTTCTTC. This translates into CASSPSGRAVSEQFF.

In nucleotides, the CDR3 is TGTGCCAGCAGCCTATGGACAGGGAGTGACGAGCAGTACTTC. This sequence encodes CASSLWTGSDEQYF. The chain employs TRBV7-6 and TRBJ2-7, with 8 bases that match TRBD1. V was clipped by 5 bases and J by 5 bases; unmatched bases: 8. In germline, CDR1 is SGHVS, CDR2 FNYEAQ. This CDR3 contains 14 residues.

The CDR3 loop reads CAWSSTDYSNQPQHF. The CDR3 DNA reads as TGTGCCTGGAGTTCGACCGACTATAGCAATCAGCCCCAGCATTTT. The V and J genes are TRBV30 and TRBJ1-5; no clear D gene. CDR3 length equals 15 residues. V was shortened by 2 bases and J by 0 bases, with 11 bases between the two germline ends. Germline V gene sequence: CDR1 GTSNPN, CDR2 SVGIG (reference sequence).

The genes are TRBV9 and TRBJ1-5; 7 nucleotides line up with TRBD1. The germline V gene has CDR1 SGDLS and CDR2 YYNGEE. The J segment lost 4 bases and the V segment lost 0 bases, leaving 1 base of the junction unmatched. This CDR3 contains 14 residues. As DNA, the CDR3 is TGTGCCAGCAGCGTAGGACAGGGAAATCAGCCCCAGCATTTT. This codes for CASSVGQGNQPQHF.

This clone was found once. The chain joins TRBV25-1 to TRBJ2-7; TRBD1 agrees at 7 bases. Germline V gene lookup returns CDR1 MGHDK and CDR2 SYGVNS. Trimming cost V 4 bases and J 4 bases; bases outside gene matches: 10. There are 15 residues in the CDR3. The CDR3, as DNA: TGTGCCAGCAGTGCTGGTAACCAGGGGGATTACGAGCAGTACTTC. As protein: CASSAGNQGDYEQYF.

This clone occurred once. This chain joins TRBV11-3 and TRBJ2-1, with 8 positions matching TRBD2. The junction had 11 bases not matched to a gene; V was cut back by 5 bases and J by 8 bases. The CDR3 runs to 15 residues. CDR1 is SGHNT, CDR2 YENEEA, per germline. CDR3 region: CASSLRSGSIHEQFF. CDR3 DNA: TGTGCCAGCAGCCTCAGAAGCGGGAGCATCCATGAGCAGTTCTTC.

CDR3 sequence: CASSLVGGPLSPLHF. In DNA, the CDR3 is TGTGCCAGCAGCCTAGTCGGGGGGCCTCTTTCACCCCTCCACTTT. The rearrangement joins TRBV14 to TRBJ1-6; D perhaps matches TRBD1 (6 bases). The ends were cut back, 4 bases at V and 9 bases at J, with 16 bases in the middle. The CDR3 contains 15 residues. Germline CDR1 SGHDN, CDR2 FVKESK.

This rearrangement joins TRBV9 to TRBJ2-7, with a possible D match to TRBD1 (6 bases). Germline CDR1 is SGDLS and CDR2 is YYNGEE. This CDR3 region has 15 residues. With 4 bases removed from V and 7 bases from J, the gap between germline ends came to 21 bases. CDR3 region: CASSRTVSGGGEQYF. CDR3 in DNA: TGTGCCAGCAGCCGGACAGTGTCTGGAGGTGGGGAGCAGTACTTC.

A few counts support this clone. J is TRBJ2-7 and V is TRBV28; D is ambiguous. CDR3 length equals 15 residues. Trimming took off 3 bases at V and 0 bases at J, with 12 bases between the two ends. Germline-derived CDR1 and CDR2 are MDHEN and SYDVKM. The chain's CDR3 is CASSFSWAFSYEQYF. CDR3 bases: TGTGCCAGCAGTTTTTCGTGGGCCTTCTCCTACGAGCAGTACTTC.

CDR3 amino acids: CASSETGSNYGYTF. CDR3 in DNA: TGCGCCAGCAGTGAAACAGGGTCTAACTATGGCTACACCTTC. The rearrangement links TRBV10-2 to TRBJ1-2; D may be TRBD1 (6 bases). The CDR3 spans 14 residues. Germline assignment: CDR1 WSHSY and CDR2 SAAADI. V was pared by 3 bases and J by 0 bases, with 8 bases between.

This clone has a handful of counts. The chain recombines TRBV5-6 with TRBJ2-5; maybe TRBD2 (8 bases). Germline lookup yields CDR1 SGHDT and CDR2 YYEEEE. Deletions cut 4 bases from V and 2 bases from J, with 21 bases between. CDR3 length equals 17 residues. The CDR3 loop reads CASSPIGTAGAQETQYF. The CDR3 coding sequence is TGTGCCAGCAGCCCGATAGGGACAGCGGGGGCGCAAGAGACCCAGTACTTC.